This T cell receptor (beta chain) was profiled in a study of T cell responses to AZD1222 COVID-19 vaccine. General study results and limits: With two AZD1222 doses given, Spike-specific TCR breadth and depth both rose.

On this clone: What it binds is unknown.

The V and J ends lost 2 bases and 7 bases respectively, with 14 bases between them. CDR3 length: 14 amino acids. Germline CDR1 and CDR2: MNHEY and SVGAGI. The table came from immunoSEQ multiplex PCR; TCRdb's copy has only in-frame clones and leaves some out. The table records 250,000 to 300,000 clones, approximately 94% of them present only once. The TCR sequence derives from an adult who received the AZD1222 COVID-19 vaccine. Sample: peripheral blood, taken 28 days after the second AZD1222 dose. This rearrangement joins TRBV6-5 to TRBJ1-1; D is uncertain. Written as DNA, the CDR3 is TGTGCCAGCAGTTACCTCGGCAGCCGGTATGAAGCTTTCTTT. It specifies CASSYLGSRYEAFF.